The entry below describes one T cell receptor beta chain. The study sampled nominally healthy donors, though unrecorded immune exposures were likely. This record belongs to a study of cytomegalovirus exposure and HLA in healthy donors. With 60 Vbeta and 13 Jbeta primers, the PCR was carried out. Sequencing was performed with immunoSEQ multiplex PCR; in TCRdb, only in-frame clones are kept and a portion is missing. Of some 180,000 clones listed, 75% to 85% are singletons. The CDR3 totals 14 residues. With 6 bases removed from V and 7 bases from J, the gap between germline ends came to 18 bases. Per germline, CDR1 MNHNY and CDR2 SVGAGI (reference sequence).

Source material: PBMCs. The clonotype comes from a woman aged 45-59 years in good health and CMV-seronegative. This chain joins TRBV6-6 and TRBJ1-1; possibly TRBD1 for D (6 bases). The CDR3 coding sequence is TGTGCCAGCAGCCTTCCAGACAGGACTTTTGAAGCTTTCTTT. This codes for CASSLPDRTFEAFF.